These T cell receptor beta chains were read from a single sample in a study of blood T cells in healthy people across ages. TCRdb re-derived calls from the 5' RACE reads in MiXCR, one entry per CDR3 protein. The profile shows around 780,000 distinct CDR3 sequences, 25% to 30% of them singletons. A further study also used this sample, focusing on T cells of mothers and their children.

The source material was blood. These receptors were collected from a boy aged 5 to 17 in good health. The CDR3 runs from the conserved cysteine through the conserved F or W. A D gene is named only where the DNA matches it firmly. For some rows the clone size is stated as once, few or many, or as a class when expanded; others skip it.

clone_size: -; v_call: TRBV2; d_call: -; j_call: TRBJ2-5; cdr3_aa: CASSERAGASSAQYF; cdr3_nt: TGTGCCAGCAGTGAAAGGGCGGGGGCTTCCAGCGCCCAGTACTTC
clone_size: -; v_call: TRBV5-6; d_call: -; j_call: TRBJ1-1; cdr3_aa: CASSLISAEDTEAFF; cdr3_nt: TGTGCCAGCAGCTTGATTTCAGCCGAGGACACTGAAGCTTTCTTT
clone_size: few; v_call: TRBV20-1; d_call: TRBD1; j_call: TRBJ2-5; cdr3_aa: CSAREPGQRETQYF; cdr3_nt: TGCAGTGCTAGAGAACCGGGACAGCGAGAGACCCAGTACTTC
clone_size: few; v_call: TRBV12-3/TRBV12-4; d_call: -; j_call: TRBJ2-1; cdr3_aa: CASSLGTYEQFF; cdr3_nt: TGTGCCAGCAGTTTAGGCACCTACGAGCAGTTCTTC
clone_size: -; v_call: TRBV6-1; d_call: TRBD1; j_call: TRBJ2-7; cdr3_aa: CASSEVRQGYEQYF; cdr3_nt: TGTGCCAGCAGTGAAGTAAGACAGGGGTACGAGCAGTACTTC
clone_size: -; v_call: TRBV30; d_call: TRBD1; j_call: TRBJ2-7; cdr3_aa: CAWGQGSYEQYF; cdr3_nt: TGTGCCTGGGGACAGGGATCCTACGAGCAGTACTTC
clone_size: -; v_call: TRBV14; d_call: TRBD1; j_call: TRBJ1-1; cdr3_aa: CASSQHRGRTEAFF; cdr3_nt: TGTGCCAGCAGCCAACACAGGGGGCGAACTGAAGCTTTCTTT
clone_size: -; v_call: TRBV7-8; d_call: -; j_call: TRBJ2-3; cdr3_aa: CASSLVDGRVSDTQYF; cdr3_nt: TGTGCCAGCAGCTTAGTCGACGGGAGAGTTTCAGATACGCAGTATTTT
clone_size: -; v_call: TRBV7-3; d_call: TRBD1; j_call: TRBJ2-1; cdr3_aa: CASSLTTGHEQFF; cdr3_nt: TGTGCCAGCAGCCTCACGACAGGGCATGAGCAGTTCTTC
clone_size: -; v_call: TRBV6-6; d_call: TRBD1; j_call: TRBJ2-7; cdr3_aa: CASSFGTGPLEQYF; cdr3_nt: TGTGCCAGCAGTTTTGGGACAGGGCCCCTCGAGCAGTACTTC
clone_size: few; v_call: TRBV12-3/TRBV12-4; d_call: TRBD2; j_call: TRBJ2-5; cdr3_aa: CASTQGGASGAQETQYF; cdr3_nt: TGTGCCAGCACCCAAGGTGGAGCTAGCGGGGCACAAGAGACCCAGTACTTC
clone_size: few; v_call: TRBV7-8; d_call: TRBD2; j_call: TRBJ2-5; cdr3_aa: CASSLQRTSGGHETQYF; cdr3_nt: TGTGCCAGCAGCTTACAACGGACTAGCGGGGGTCACGAGACCCAGTACTTC
clone_size: -; v_call: TRBV20-1; d_call: TRBD1; j_call: TRBJ1-1; cdr3_aa: CSARGGTGYTEAFF; cdr3_nt: TGCAGTGCTAGAGGAGGGACAGGGTATACTGAAGCTTTCTTT
clone_size: -; v_call: TRBV6-5; d_call: -; j_call: TRBJ1-5; cdr3_aa: CASSARGNQPQHF; cdr3_nt: TGTGCCAGCAGCGCCCGGGGGAATCAGCCCCAGCATTTT
clone_size: -; v_call: TRBV15; d_call: -; j_call: TRBJ2-7; cdr3_aa: CATSRESSYEQYF; cdr3_nt: TGTGCTACCAGCAGAGAGAGCTCCTACGAGCAGTACTTC